The entry below gives a single T cell receptor beta chain sequence along with its context. These data belong to a study of blood T cell repertoires in COVID-19. The CDR3 is made up of 16 amino acids. The trim removed 0 bases at V and 4 bases at J, leaving 8 bases unmatched. The germline CDR1 and CDR2 sequences are MGHRA and YSYEKL. This table comes from immunoSEQ multiplex PCR, and its TCRdb copy is limited to in-frame clones, with some not included. The sample lists more than 85,000 clones, around four fifths occurring once. The sample was peripheral blood. The V gene is TRBV4-1, the J gene TRBJ2-7, with 8 bases identical to TRBD1. The source is a man aged 60-69 years with active or convalescent COVID-19. The CDR3 bases are TGCGCCAGCAGCCAAGATCCCCAGGGGGCCATTTACGAGCAGTACTTC. Amino acid sequence: CASSQDPQGAIYEQYF.